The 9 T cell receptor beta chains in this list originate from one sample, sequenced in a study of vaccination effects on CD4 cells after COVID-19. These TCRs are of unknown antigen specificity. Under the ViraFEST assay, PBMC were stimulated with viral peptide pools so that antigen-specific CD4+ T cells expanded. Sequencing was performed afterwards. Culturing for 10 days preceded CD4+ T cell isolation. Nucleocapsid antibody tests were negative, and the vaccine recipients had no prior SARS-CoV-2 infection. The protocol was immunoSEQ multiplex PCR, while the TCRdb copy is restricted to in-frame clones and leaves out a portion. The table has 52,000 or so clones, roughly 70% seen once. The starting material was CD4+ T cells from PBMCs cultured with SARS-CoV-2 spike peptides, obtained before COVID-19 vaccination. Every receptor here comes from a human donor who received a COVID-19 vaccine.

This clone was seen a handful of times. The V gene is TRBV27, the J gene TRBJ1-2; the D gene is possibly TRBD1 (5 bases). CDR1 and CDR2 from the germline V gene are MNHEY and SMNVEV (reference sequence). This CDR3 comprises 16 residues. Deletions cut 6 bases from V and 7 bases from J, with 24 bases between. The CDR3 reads CASSPKGMAGPGGYTF. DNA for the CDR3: TGTGCCAGCAGCCCTAAGGGTATGGCGGGGCCGGGTGGCTACACCTTC.

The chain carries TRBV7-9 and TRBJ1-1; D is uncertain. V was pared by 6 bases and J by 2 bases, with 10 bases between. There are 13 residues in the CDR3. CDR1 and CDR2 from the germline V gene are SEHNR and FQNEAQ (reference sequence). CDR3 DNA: TGTGCCAGCAGGTTGGACGGAAACACTGAAGCTTTCTTT. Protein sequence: CASRLDGNTEAFF.

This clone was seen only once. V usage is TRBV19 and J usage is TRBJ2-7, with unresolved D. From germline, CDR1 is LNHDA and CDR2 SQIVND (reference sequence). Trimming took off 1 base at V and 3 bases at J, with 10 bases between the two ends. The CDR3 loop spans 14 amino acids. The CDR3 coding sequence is TGTGCCAGTAGTATAGCGCCGGCCTACTACGAGCAGTACTTC. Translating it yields CASSIAPAYYEQYF. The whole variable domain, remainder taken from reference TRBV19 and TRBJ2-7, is DGGITQSPKYLFRKEGQNVTLSCEQNLNHDAMYWYRQDPGQGLRLIYYSQIVNDFQKGDIAEGYSVSREKKESFPLTVTSAQKNPTAFYLCASSIAPAYYEQYFGPGTRLTVT.

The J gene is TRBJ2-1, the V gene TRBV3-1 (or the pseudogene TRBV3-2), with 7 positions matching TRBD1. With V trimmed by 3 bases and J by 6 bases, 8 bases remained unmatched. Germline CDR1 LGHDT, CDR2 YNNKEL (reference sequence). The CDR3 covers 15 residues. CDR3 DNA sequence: TGTGCCAGCAGCCATCGACAGGGTACGCTCAATGAGCAGTTCTTC. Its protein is CASSHRQGTLNEQFF.

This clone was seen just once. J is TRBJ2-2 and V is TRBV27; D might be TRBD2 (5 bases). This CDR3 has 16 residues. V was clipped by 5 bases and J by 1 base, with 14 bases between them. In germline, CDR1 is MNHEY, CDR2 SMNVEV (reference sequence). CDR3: CASSAQGLVNTGELFF. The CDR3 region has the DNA TGTGCCAGCAGTGCCCAAGGACTGGTGAACACCGGGGAGCTGTTTTTT.

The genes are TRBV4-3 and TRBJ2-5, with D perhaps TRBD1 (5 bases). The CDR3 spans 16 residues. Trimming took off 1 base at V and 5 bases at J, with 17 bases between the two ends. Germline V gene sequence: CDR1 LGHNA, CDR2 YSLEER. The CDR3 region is CASSQGPSGPGETQYF. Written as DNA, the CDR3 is TGCGCCAGCAGCCAAGGCCCGTCAGGGCCGGGTGAGACCCAGTACTTC.

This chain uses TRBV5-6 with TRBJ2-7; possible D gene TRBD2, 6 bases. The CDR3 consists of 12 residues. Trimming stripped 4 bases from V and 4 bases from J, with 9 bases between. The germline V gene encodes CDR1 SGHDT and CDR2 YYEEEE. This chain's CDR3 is CASSRELYEQYF. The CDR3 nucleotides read TGTGCCAGCAGCCGGGAGCTATACGAGCAGTACTTC.

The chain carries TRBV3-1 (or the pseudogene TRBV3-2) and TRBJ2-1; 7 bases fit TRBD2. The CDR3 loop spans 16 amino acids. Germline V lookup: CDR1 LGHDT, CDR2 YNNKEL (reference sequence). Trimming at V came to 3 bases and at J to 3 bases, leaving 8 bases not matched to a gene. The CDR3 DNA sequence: TGTGCCAGCAGCCACCCCGAGCGGGGAATCTACAATGAGCAGTTCTTC. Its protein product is CASSHPERGIYNEQFF.

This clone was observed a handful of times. The CDR3 sequence: CASSPTGDQPQHF. The CDR3 nucleotides are TGTGCCAGCAGCCCAACAGGGGATCAGCCCCAGCATTTT. V gene TRBV3-1 (or the pseudogene TRBV3-2) combines with J gene TRBJ1-5; 7 bases agree with TRBD1. This CDR3 contains 13 residues. The germline gives CDR1 LGHDT, CDR2 YNNKEL (reference sequence). Losses at the gene ends were 4 bases for V and 5 bases for J; bases not matched to a gene: 2.